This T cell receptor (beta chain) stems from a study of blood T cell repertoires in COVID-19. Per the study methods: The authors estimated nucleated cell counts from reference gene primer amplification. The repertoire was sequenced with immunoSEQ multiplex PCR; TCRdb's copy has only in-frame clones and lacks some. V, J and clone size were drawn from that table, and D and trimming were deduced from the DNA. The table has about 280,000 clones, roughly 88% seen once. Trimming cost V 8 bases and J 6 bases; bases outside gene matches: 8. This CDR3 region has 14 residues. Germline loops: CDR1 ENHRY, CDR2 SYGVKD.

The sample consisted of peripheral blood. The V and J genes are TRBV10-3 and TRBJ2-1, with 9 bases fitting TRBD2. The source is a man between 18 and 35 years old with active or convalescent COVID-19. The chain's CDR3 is CAISFSGGGNEQFF. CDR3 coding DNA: TGTGCCATCTCTTTTAGCGGGGGAGGCAATGAGCAGTTCTTC.